This T cell receptor beta chain was captured by sequencing in a study of blood T cell repertoires in COVID-19. The CDR3 extends over 14 amino acids. Trimming pared 2 bases from V and 2 bases from J, leaving 8 bases between. Germline loops: CDR1 MNHEY, CDR2 SVGAGI. In the original processing: Amplification of reference gene primers was used by the study to estimate nucleated cell counts. Measured with immunoSEQ multiplex PCR; TCRdb has only the in-frame clones, and not every one. V and J calls plus clone size are reproduced from that table; the DNA served to infer D and trimming. This repertoire shows roughly 140,000 clones, more than 75% found once; its top ten account for roughly 13%.

The sequencing input was peripheral blood. The clonotype comes from a man between 60 and 75 years old with active or convalescent COVID-19. The chain uses TRBV6-5 and TRBJ2-3; D is unclear. The CDR3 loop is CASSYETATDTQYF. The CDR3 coding sequence is TGTGCCAGCAGTTACGAGACTGCCACAGATACGCAGTATTTT.